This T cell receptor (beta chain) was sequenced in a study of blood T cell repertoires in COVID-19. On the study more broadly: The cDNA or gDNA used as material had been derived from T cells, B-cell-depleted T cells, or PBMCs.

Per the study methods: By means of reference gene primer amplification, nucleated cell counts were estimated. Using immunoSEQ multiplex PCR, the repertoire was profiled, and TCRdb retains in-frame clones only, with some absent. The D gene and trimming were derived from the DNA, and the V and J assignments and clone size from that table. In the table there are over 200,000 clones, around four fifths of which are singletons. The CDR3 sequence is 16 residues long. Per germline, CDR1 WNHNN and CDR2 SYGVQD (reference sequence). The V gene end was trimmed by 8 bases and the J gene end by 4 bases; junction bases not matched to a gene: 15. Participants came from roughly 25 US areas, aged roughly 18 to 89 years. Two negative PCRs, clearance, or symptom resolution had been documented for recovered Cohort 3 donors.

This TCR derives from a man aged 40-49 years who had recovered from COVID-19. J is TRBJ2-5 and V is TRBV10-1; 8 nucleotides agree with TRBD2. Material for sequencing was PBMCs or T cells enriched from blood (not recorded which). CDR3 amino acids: CASPPSVAGSGETQYF. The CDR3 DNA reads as TGCGCCAGCCCCCCGTCGGTAGCGGGGTCTGGAGAGACCCAGTACTTC.